Shown below are 25 T cell receptor beta chains from a single sample sequenced in a study of T-cell memory formation after mild COVID-19. Using its own MiXCR run on the 5' RACE reads, TCRdb lists one record per CDR3 protein. The profile shows about 190,000 distinct CDR3 sequences, around 17% of them singletons. Sequencing input: PBMCs or a T cell subset sorted from them (not recorded which). These TCRs come from an adult woman who had mild COVID-19 (a few samples of this study predate the infection). Cell type and time point are not known.

The genes are TRBV6-6 and TRBJ1-1, with D possibly matching TRBD1 (5 bases). CDR3 length equals 15 residues. Germline CDR1 is MNHNY and CDR2 is SVGAGI (reference sequence). V lost 0 bases and J 1 base, leaving 9 bases between the germline ends. The CDR3 region is CASSYSRQGNTEAFF. The CDR3 DNA follows: TGTGCCAGCAGTTACTCTAGGCAGGGGAACACTGAAGCTTTCTTT.

A few counts support this clonotype. The chain carries TRBV7-6 and TRBJ2-7; D ambiguous. This CDR3 comprises 14 residues. The germline V gene encodes CDR1 SGHVS and CDR2 FNYEAQ. The V gene lost 5 bases and the J gene lost 1 base, with 12 bases spanning the gap. CDR3 loop: CASSAQEYSYEQYF. In DNA, the CDR3 is TGTGCCAGCAGCGCCCAGGAGTATTCCTACGAGCAGTACTTC.

This clonotype was detected a few times. CDR3 coding DNA: TGTGCCAGCAGCTTAGATATAGGACAGGGGTACCCTGGGGCCAACGTCCTGACTTTC. Its translation: CASSLDIGQGYPGANVLTF. The chain couples TRBV11-2 to TRBJ2-6; 9 bases line up with TRBD1. V shed 0 bases and J 2 bases; nucleotides not matched to a gene: 8. Germline CDR1 reads SGHAT; CDR2 reads FQNNGV. The length of the CDR3 is 19 residues.

The chain is built from TRBV24-1 and TRBJ2-1; 13 nucleotides align to TRBD2. This CDR3 comprises 14 residues. V lost 8 bases, J lost 10 bases, and 7 bases stayed unmatched. CDR1 KGHDR and CDR2 SFDVKD come from the germline V gene. As DNA, the CDR3 is TGTGCCACCATGACTAGCGGGAGGCTAAACGAGCAGTTCTTC. Residues: CATMTSGRLNEQFF.

V and J are TRBV3-1 and TRBJ2-1; perhaps TRBD2 as D (7 bases). Trimming shortened V by 4 bases and J by 0 bases, and 13 bases separated the two germline ends. This CDR3 has 16 residues. Per germline, CDR1 LGHDT and CDR2 YNNKEL (reference sequence). The CDR3 region has the DNA TGTGCCAGCAGCCCGGGGGGCGGGAGCTCCTACAATGAGCAGTTCTTC. It yields the protein CASSPGGGSSYNEQFF.

The chain combines TRBV6-5 with TRBJ1-1; D is unresolved. CDR1 is MNHEY, CDR2 SVGAGI, per germline. The CDR3 is 12 amino acids. V gave up 5 bases and J gave up 9 bases, with 13 bases separating them. CDR3 in DNA: TGTGCCAGCAGTGCTGACGGATTACAAGCTTTCTTT. This encodes CASSADGLQAFF.

This clonotype was seen only a few times. The chain recombines TRBV6-5 with TRBJ2-3, with 7 bases identical to TRBD1. Trimming at V came to 6 bases and at J to 0 bases, leaving 9 bases not matched to a gene. This CDR3 is 16 amino acids long. CDR1 MNHEY and CDR2 SVGAGI come from the germline V gene. DNA of the CDR3: TGTGCCAGCAGGACAGGGCTGATCACTAGCACAGATACGCAGTATTTT. Protein: CASRTGLITSTDTQYF.

The J gene is TRBJ2-6, the V gene TRBV27, with D possibly being TRBD1 (6 bases). Germline assignment: CDR1 MNHEY and CDR2 SMNVEV (reference sequence). The CDR3 is 16 residues long. Trimming took off 3 bases at V and 0 bases at J, with 9 bases between the two ends. The CDR3 DNA reads as TGTGCCAGCAGTTTCGGACAGCACTCTGGGGCCAACGTCCTGACTTTC. This encodes CASSFGQHSGANVLTF.

In its sample, this clonotype was seen many times. The chain carries TRBV4-2 and TRBJ1-1, with no clear D. CDR3 size: 17 residues. The germline V gene encodes CDR1 LGHNA and CDR2 YNFKEQ. Deletions cut 4 bases from V and 0 bases from J, with 18 bases between. CDR3 protein: CASSPLRRSGMNTEAFF. The CDR3 coding sequence is TGTGCCAGCAGCCCCCTTCGTCGAAGCGGTATGAACACTGAAGCTTTCTTT.

V usage is TRBV5-4 and J usage is TRBJ1-4; no clear D. The CDR3 is 14 amino acids. In germline, CDR1 is SGHNT, CDR2 YYREEE (reference sequence). Trimming removed 4 bases at V and 7 bases at J, with 14 bases between. CDR3 residues: CASSPGGVGEKLFF. CDR3 bases: TGTGCCAGCAGCCCGGGCGGCGTAGGTGAAAAACTGTTTTTT.

This clonotype was detected ten times or more. This chain connects TRBV7-9 to TRBJ2-1, with TRBD2 as a possible D gene (6 bases). Germline V gene lookup returns CDR1 SEHNR and CDR2 FQNEAQ (reference sequence). Trimming left V 5 bases short and J 0 bases short, with 11 bases between. CDR3 size: 15 residues. CDR3 sequence (DNA): TGTGCCAGCAGCCTCCTGGGGGGCTCCTACAATGAGCAGTTCTTC. Protein sequence: CASSLLGGSYNEQFF.

The table lists this clonotype with a few counts. The chain uses TRBV6-1 and TRBJ1-5; TRBD1 might be the D (5 bases). This CDR3 region has 13 residues. Trimming took off 2 bases at V and 5 bases at J, with 7 bases between the two ends. CDR1 and CDR2 (germline): MNHNS, SASEGT. The CDR3 DNA reads as TGTGCCAGCAGTGAACAGGGAGATCAGCCCCAGCATTTT. Translating gives CASSEQGDQPQHF.

This clonotype was observed a handful of times. The chain uses TRBV9 and TRBJ2-3, with TRBD1 identical over 8 bases. CDR1 is SGDLS, CDR2 YYNGEE, per germline. The CDR3 is made up of 15 amino acids. The junction had 8 bases not matched to a gene; V was cut back by 3 bases and J by 5 bases. The CDR3, as DNA: TGTGCCAGCAGCGGGGGACAGGAAGGTCTAGATACGCAGTATTTT. Translating gives CASSGGQEGLDTQYF.

In this sample, this clonotype turned up a few times. The chain combines TRBV3-1 with TRBJ2-7; tentative D call: TRBD1 (5 bases). Germline V gene lookup returns CDR1 LGHDT and CDR2 YNNKEL (reference sequence). This CDR3 spans 15 amino acids. The V end was cut by 1 base, the J end by 5 bases, with 15 bases between. The CDR3 DNA reads TGTGCCAGCAGCCAAGCAGGGTCGGTAAGACACGAGCAGTACTTC. Amino acids: CASSQAGSVRHEQYF.

This clonotype has only a few counts. V and J are TRBV11-2 and TRBJ2-7; 7 bases line up with TRBD2. The CDR3 consists of 14 residues. V trimming: 1 base; J trimming: 3 bases; junction bases outside the gene matches: 3. CDR1 SGHAT and CDR2 FQNNGV come from the germline V gene. This CDR3 reads CASSLAGGVYEQYF. CDR3 bases: TGTGCCAGCAGCTTAGCGGGGGGAGTCTACGAGCAGTACTTC.

This chain uses TRBV6-6 with TRBJ2-3; a possible D gene is TRBD2 (5 bases). This CDR3 has 14 amino acids. Trimming stripped 7 bases from V and 0 bases from J, with 11 bases between. Germline-derived CDR1 and CDR2 are MNHNY and SVGAGI (reference sequence). The CDR3: CASTRDSSTDTQYF. CDR3 sequence (DNA): TGTGCCAGCACCCGGGATTCTAGCACAGATACGCAGTATTTT.

This clonotype was observed a handful of times. At one end, the junction sequence differs from germline, possibly due to a read error. The chain is built from TRBV12-3 or TRBV12-4 and TRBJ2-3, with D hard to call. The CDR3 length is 12 residues. The CDR3 sequence: CASSGLPDTRYF. CDR3 nucleotides: TGTGCCAGCAGTGGGCTTCCAGATACGCGGTATTTT.

V gene TRBV14 combines with J gene TRBJ1-4; the D gene is possibly TRBD1 (5 bases). CDR1 and CDR2 (germline): SGHDN, FVKESK. The CDR3 is 15 amino acids. Trimming cost V 1 base and J 5 bases, with 11 bases left between them. The CDR3 here is CASSQGGNQNEKLFF. In nucleotides, the CDR3 is TGTGCCAGCAGCCAAGGGGGGAATCAGAATGAAAAACTGTTTTTT. Based on the CDR3 plus reference TRBV14 and TRBJ1-4, the full variable domain is EAGVTQFPSHSVIEKGQTVTLRCDPISGHDNLYWYRRVMGKEIKFLLHFVKESKQDESGMPNNRFLAERTGGTYSTLKVQPAELEDSGVYFCASSQGGNQNEKLFFGSGTQLSVL.

Only a few counts were recorded for this clonotype. The rearrangement links TRBV6-2 or TRBV6-3 to TRBJ1-6, with D unresolved. Germline V lookup: CDR1 MNHEY, CDR2 SVGEGT. The CDR3 totals 14 residues. The V and J ends lost 5 bases and 7 bases respectively, with 12 bases between them. CDR3 loop: CASSRGSGNSPLHF. In DNA form, the CDR3 reads TGTGCCAGCAGTCGCGGGTCGGGAAATTCACCCCTCCACTTT.

The chain employs TRBV6-5 and TRBJ1-5; TRBD1 matches at 8 bases. CDR1 and CDR2 (germline): MNHEY, SVGAGI. J lost 4 bases, V lost 6 bases, and 11 bases had no gene match. The CDR3 loop spans 16 amino acids. CDR3 DNA sequence: TGTGCCAGCAGCCCCCTCCCCGGGACAGGAAATCAGCCCCAGCATTTT. Protein product: CASSPLPGTGNQPQHF.

This clonotype has just a few counts. The chain combines TRBV27 with TRBJ2-1, with D unclear. This CDR3 spans 13 amino acids. With 6 bases removed from V and 8 bases from J, the gap between germline ends came to 14 bases. Germline CDR1 and CDR2: MNHEY and SMNVEV (reference sequence). The CDR3 DNA reads as TGTGCCAGCAGCAGACCGTTCTGGGATGAGCAGTTCTTC. It encodes CASSRPFWDEQFF.

This clonotype has a handful of counts. The rearrangement links TRBV7-2 to TRBJ2-5; D is possibly TRBD1 (6 bases). The germline CDR1 and CDR2 sequences are SGHTA and FQGNSA. This CDR3 has 15 amino acids. Trimming removed 5 bases from V and 4 bases from J, with 17 bases in between. The CDR3 DNA is TGTGCCAGCAGCCGAGGGGGTTCCGCGGGAGAGACCCAGTACTTC. It specifies CASSRGGSAGETQYF.

This clonotype was counted only a few times. The rearrangement uses TRBV7-9 and TRBJ1-6; D is unresolved. The V end was cut by 5 bases, the J end by 11 bases, with 13 bases between. CDR3 length: 13 residues. Germline CDR1 and CDR2: SEHNR and FQNEAQ (reference sequence). CDR3 loop: CASSPSMDPPLHF. Here the CDR3 DNA reads TGTGCCAGCAGCCCTAGCATGGATCCACCCCTCCACTTT.

In this sample, this clonotype turned up a few times. The V and J genes are TRBV6-2 or TRBV6-3 and TRBJ2-1; 12 nucleotides match TRBD2. This CDR3 is built from 14 residues. V shed 8 bases, J shed 8 bases, and the junction held 7 bases outside the gene matches. CDR1 is MNHEY and CDR2 is SVGEGT in the germline V gene. The CDR3 protein is CASHTSGRIYEQFF. As DNA, the CDR3 is TGTGCCAGCCACACTAGCGGGAGGATCTATGAGCAGTTCTTC.

The chain combines TRBV27 with TRBJ1-2; 9 bases map to TRBD1. This CDR3 spans 14 amino acids. Germline lookup yields CDR1 MNHEY and CDR2 SMNVEV (reference sequence). V lost 4 bases, J lost 3 bases, and 3 bases stayed unmatched. In DNA, the CDR3 is TGTGCCAGCAGTTCGGACAGGGGCCACTATGGCTACACCTTC. Residues: CASSSDRGHYGYTF.